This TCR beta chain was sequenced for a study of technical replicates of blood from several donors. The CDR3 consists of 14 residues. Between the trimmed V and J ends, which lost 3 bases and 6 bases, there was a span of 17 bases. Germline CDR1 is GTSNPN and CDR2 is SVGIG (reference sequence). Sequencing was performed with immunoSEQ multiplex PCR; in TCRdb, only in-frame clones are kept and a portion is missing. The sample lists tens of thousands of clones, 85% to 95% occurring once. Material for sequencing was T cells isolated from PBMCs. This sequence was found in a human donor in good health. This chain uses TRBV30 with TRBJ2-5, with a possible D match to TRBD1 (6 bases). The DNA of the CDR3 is TGTGCCTGGAGCGGGTGGCAGGGGAAACAGACCCAGTACTTC. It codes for CAWSGWQGKQTQYF.